One and the same sample provided the 9 T cell receptor beta chains below, sequenced in a study of metastatic and nonmetastatic thyroid tumors. The entire patient cohort was treatment-naive prior to thyroid surgery. TCRdb reprocessed the PCR reads via MiXCR. The sample includes 15,000 to 25,000 clones, about a quarter of them seen just once. The specimen sequenced was blood. These receptors originate from a male donor with papillary thyroid cancer or a benign thyroid nodule (not recorded which). Some clones in this sample may be carry-over from other donors' samples.

At least ten counts were recorded for this clone. This sequence joins TRBV11-1 and TRBJ2-3; D unresolved. Trimming shortened V by 4 bases and J by 4 bases, and 18 bases separated the two germline ends. CDR1 is SGHAT, CDR2 FQDESV, per germline (reference sequence). The CDR3 contains 16 residues. The CDR3 region has the DNA TGTGCCAGCAGCTCGGGCTACGAACGACCCCCAGATACGCAGTATTTT. This gives the protein CASSSGYERPPDTQYF.

This clone turned up a few times. The CDR3 protein is CASSLQRGNTGELFF. CDR3 DNA: TGTGCCAGCAGTCTTCAGCGGGGGAACACCGGGGAGCTGTTTTTT. The J gene is TRBJ2-2, the V gene TRBV12-3 or TRBV12-4, with 7 bases lining up with TRBD2. This CDR3 is built from 15 residues. Trimming removed 5 bases from V and 1 base from J; junction bases left unmatched: 4.

The CDR3 DNA is TGCAGTGCTAGACAGGGGGTTAGTAACGATTCACCCCTCCACTTT. This sequence encodes CSARQGVSNDSPLHF. The rearrangement links TRBV20-1 to TRBJ1-6; TRBD1 aligns across 7 bases. The CDR3 covers 15 residues. Germline V gives CDR1 DFQATT, CDR2 SNEGSKA (reference sequence). Losses at the gene ends were 2 bases for V and 8 bases for J; bases not matched to a gene: 9.

CDR3 sequence (DNA): TGTGCCAGCACCCCTTCAGCAACAGGGGGCAGGGGTGAGCAGTTCTTC. It yields the protein CASTPSATGGRGEQFF. The V gene is TRBV11-2, the J gene TRBJ2-1; 9 bases align to TRBD1. Germline trimming cut 7 bases from V and 9 bases from J; bases unmatched to any gene: 16. CDR3 length: 16 residues. From germline, CDR1 is SGHAT and CDR2 FQNNGV. Variable domain in full (rest from reference TRBV11-2 and TRBJ2-1): EAGVAQSPRYKIIEKRQSVAFWCNPISGHATLYWYQQILGQGPKLLIQFQNNGVVDDSQLPKDRFSAERLKGVDSTLKIQPAKLEDSAVYLCASTPSATGGRGEQFFGPGTRLTVL.

This rearrangement joins TRBV18 to TRBJ2-7; TRBD2 aligns across 9 bases. V lost 2 bases, J lost 5 bases, and 4 bases stayed unmatched. Germline V lookup: CDR1 KGHSH, CDR2 LQKENI. The CDR3 is 14 residues long. This CDR3 is CASSPGTSRDEQYF. The CDR3 region has the DNA TGTGCCAGCTCACCAGGGACTAGCCGCGACGAGCAGTACTTC.

This chain joins TRBV27 and TRBJ2-1; 8 positions agree with TRBD1. Trimming at V came to 7 bases and at J to 7 bases, leaving 12 bases not matched to a gene. The CDR3 is 15 residues long. Germline lookup yields CDR1 MNHEY and CDR2 SMNVEV (reference sequence). Here the CDR3 reads CASILPLGQGNEQFF. The DNA for the CDR3 is TGTGCCAGCATTCTGCCACTAGGACAGGGTAATGAGCAGTTCTTC.

This chain's CDR3 is CASSHDPVASGSLDEQFF. CDR3 nucleotides: TGTGCCAGCAGCCACGACCCGGTGGCTAGCGGGAGTTTAGATGAGCAGTTCTTC. The V and J genes are TRBV4-2 and TRBJ2-1; 10 bases map to TRBD2. V dropped 3 bases and J dropped 8; count of bases not matched to a gene: 16. Germline CDR1 LGHNA, CDR2 YNFKEQ. The CDR3 is 18 residues long.

By sample fraction, this clone is medium-sized. The V call is TRBV7-2, the J call TRBJ2-6; unclear D gene. The germline CDR1 and CDR2 sequences are SGHTA and FQGNSA. The CDR3 has 17 residues. The ends were cut back, 0 bases at V and 0 bases at J, with 9 bases in the middle. The CDR3 sequence: CASSLARLLSGANVLTF. For the CDR3, the DNA is TGTGCCAGCAGCTTAGCCAGACTCCTCTCTGGGGCCAACGTCCTGACTTTC.

This clone was seen a handful of times. The chain carries TRBV6-2 or TRBV6-3 and TRBJ2-7; D unresolved. The CDR3 loop spans 11 amino acids. V was clipped by 2 bases and J by 7 bases, with 6 bases between them. CDR1 MNHEY and CDR2 SVGEGT come from the germline V gene. The DNA of the CDR3 is TGTGCCAGCAGTTACCGAGCTGAGCAGTACTTC. Translation gives CASSYRAEQYF.